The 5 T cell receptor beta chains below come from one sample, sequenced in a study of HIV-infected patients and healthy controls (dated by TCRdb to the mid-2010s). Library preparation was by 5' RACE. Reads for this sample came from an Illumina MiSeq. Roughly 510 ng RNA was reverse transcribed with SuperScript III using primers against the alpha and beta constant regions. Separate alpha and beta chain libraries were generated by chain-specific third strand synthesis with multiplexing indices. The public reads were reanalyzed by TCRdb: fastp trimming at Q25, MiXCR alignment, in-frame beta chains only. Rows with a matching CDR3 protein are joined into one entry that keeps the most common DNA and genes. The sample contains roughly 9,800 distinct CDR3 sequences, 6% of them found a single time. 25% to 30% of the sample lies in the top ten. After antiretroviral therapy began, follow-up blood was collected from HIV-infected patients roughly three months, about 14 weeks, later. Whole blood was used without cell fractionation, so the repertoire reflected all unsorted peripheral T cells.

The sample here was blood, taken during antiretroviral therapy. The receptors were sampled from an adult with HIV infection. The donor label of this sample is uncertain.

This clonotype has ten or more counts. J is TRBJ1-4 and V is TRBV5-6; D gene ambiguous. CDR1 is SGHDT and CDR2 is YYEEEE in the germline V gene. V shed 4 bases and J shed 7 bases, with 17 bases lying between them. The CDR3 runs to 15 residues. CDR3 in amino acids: CASSLISGGREKLFF. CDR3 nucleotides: TGTGCCAGCAGCCTGATTTCGGGAGGCCGTGAAAAACTGTTTTTT.

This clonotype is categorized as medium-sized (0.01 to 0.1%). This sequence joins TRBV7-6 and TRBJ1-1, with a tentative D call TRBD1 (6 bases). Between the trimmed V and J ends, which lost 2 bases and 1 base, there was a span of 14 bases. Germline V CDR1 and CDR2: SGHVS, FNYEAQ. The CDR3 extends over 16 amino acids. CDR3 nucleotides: TGTGCCAGCAGCTTACTCAGGGGTAAAAGGAACACTGAAGCTTTCTTT. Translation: CASSLLRGKRNTEAFF.

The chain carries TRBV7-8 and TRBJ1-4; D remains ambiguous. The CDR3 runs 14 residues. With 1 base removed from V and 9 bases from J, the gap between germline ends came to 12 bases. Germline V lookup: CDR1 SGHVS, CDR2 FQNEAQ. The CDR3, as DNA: TGTGCCAGCAGCTTAGACCAGTACAGTAAAAAACTGTTTTTT. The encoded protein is CASSLDQYSKKLFF.

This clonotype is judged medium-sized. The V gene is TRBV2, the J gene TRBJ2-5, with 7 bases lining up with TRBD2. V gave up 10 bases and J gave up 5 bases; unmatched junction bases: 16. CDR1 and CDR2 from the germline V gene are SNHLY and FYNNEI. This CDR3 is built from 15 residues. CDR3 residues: CAITLRAGVLETQYF. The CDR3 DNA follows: TGTGCCATCACGCTCCGGGCGGGAGTGCTGGAGACCCAGTACTTC.

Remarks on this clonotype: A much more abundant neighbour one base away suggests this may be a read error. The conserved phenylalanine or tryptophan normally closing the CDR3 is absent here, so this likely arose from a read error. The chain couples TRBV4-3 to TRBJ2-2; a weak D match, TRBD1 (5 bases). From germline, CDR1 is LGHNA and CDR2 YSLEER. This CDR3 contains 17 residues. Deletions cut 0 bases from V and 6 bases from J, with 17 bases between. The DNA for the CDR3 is TGCGCCAGCAGCCAAGAAACCCCCACCACAGGTCCCGGGGAGCTGTTTTCT. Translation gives CASSQETPTTGPGELFS.